The rows below give T cell receptor beta chains drawn from one sample of a study of blood T cells in healthy people across ages. A single record per CDR3 protein comes from TCRdb applying MiXCR to the 5' RACE reads. The table records around 970,000 distinct CDR3 sequences, roughly 51% of them present only once. Sequenced input: blood. The receptors derive from a woman aged 55-69 years in good health. The CDR3 runs from the conserved cysteine through the conserved F or W. Each record gives: J gene, D gene, CDR3 length, clone size, V gene, CDR3 protein, CDR3 DNA. D genes are given only for firm matches. For some rows the clone size is stated as once, few or many, or as a class when expanded; others skip it.

>TRBJ2-3|NA|14|few|TRBV2
CADRPALGTDTQYF
TGTGCCGACCGCCCAGCCCTTGGGACAGATACGCAGTATTTT
>TRBJ1-4|TRBD1|15|NA|TRBV28
CASIPPGQGNEKLFF
TGTGCCAGCATCCCACCGGGACAGGGTAATGAAAAACTGTTTTTT
>TRBJ2-5|NA|17|NA|TRBV28
CASSLGPVPRGKETQYF
TGTGCCAGCAGTTTGGGTCCGGTTCCCCGAGGAAAAGAGACCCAGTACTTC
>TRBJ1-1|NA|12|NA|TRBV30
CARQLPNTEAFF
TGTGCACGACAGCTCCCGAACACTGAAGCTTTCTTT
>TRBJ2-1|TRBD2|17|many|TRBV28
CASSLETSGNDYNEQFF
TGTGCCAGCAGTTTGGAGACTAGCGGGAATGACTACAATGAGCAGTTCTTC
>TRBJ2-1|NA|14|many|TRBV2
CASSPGGSYNEQFF
TGCGCCAGCAGCCCCGGGGGCTCCTACAATGAGCAGTTCTTC
>TRBJ2-3|NA|17|NA|TRBV3-1
CASSPERWSTSTDTQYF
TGTGCCAGCAGCCCCGAGAGGTGGAGTACTAGCACAGATACGCAGTATTTT
>TRBJ2-5|NA|14|few|TRBV19
CASKEGGLQETQYF
TGTGCCAGTAAAGAGGGGGGTCTCCAAGAGACCCAGTACTTC
>TRBJ1-5|NA|14|NA|TRBV7-8
CASSLGQKHQPQHF
TGTGCCAGCAGCTTAGGACAAAAACATCAGCCCCAGCATTTT
>TRBJ2-7|TRBD2|13|once|TRBV6-5
CASGEAGGNEQYF
TGTGCCAGCGGGGAGGCGGGAGGAAACGAGCAGTACTTC
>TRBJ2-3|NA|14|NA|TRBV2
CASSERSHTDTQYF
TGTGCCAGCAGTGAAAGGTCGCACACAGATACGCAGTATTTT
>TRBJ1-2|NA|12|NA|TRBV5-1
CASSTDFLGYTF
TGCGCCAGCAGCACGGACTTCCTTGGCTACACCTTC
>TRBJ2-7|TRBD2|17|few|TRBV5-4
CASSYISTSGSSYEQYF
TGTGCCAGCAGCTATATTTCGACTAGCGGGAGCTCCTACGAGCAGTACTTC
>TRBJ2-3|NA|17|NA|TRBV6-5
CASSSPGVWGGTEAQYF
TGTGCCAGCAGTTCCCCGGGAGTTTGGGGGGGCACAGAGGCGCAGTATTTT
>TRBJ2-5|TRBD2|14|few|TRBV12-3/TRBV12-4
CASIETSNQETQYF
TGTGCCAGCATTGAGACTAGCAATCAAGAGACCCAGTACTTC
>TRBJ2-1|TRBD2|15|NA|TRBV20-1
CSARVASGSVGEQFF
TGCAGTGCTAGAGTGGCTAGCGGGAGTGTGGGTGAGCAGTTCTTC
>TRBJ2-5|TRBD1|17|few|TRBV28
CASRHRGQRGTKETQYF
TGTGCCAGCAGGCACAGGGGGCAGAGGGGTACGAAAGAGACCCAGTACTTC
>TRBJ2-7|TRBD2|14|many|TRBV4-2
CASSQLAGGYEQYF
TGCGCCAGCAGCCAACTAGCGGGAGGTTACGAGCAGTACTTC
>TRBJ2-4|NA|17|NA|TRBV7-9
CASSFSVGDPAKNIQYF
TGTGCCAGCAGCTTTTCTGTAGGAGATCCAGCCAAGAACATTCAGTACTTC
>TRBJ1-2|NA|14|NA|TRBV3-1
CASSQGSTLYGYTF
TGTGCCAGCAGCCAAGGCAGTACTCTTTATGGCTACACCTTC
>TRBJ2-1|TRBD1|19|NA|TRBV24-1
CAISDPVGGGTGRRNEQFF
TGTGCCATCAGTGATCCCGTGGGGGGCGGGACAGGGCGGAGGAATGAGCAGTTCTTC
>TRBJ1-4|TRBD1|16|NA|TRBV7-9
CASSRQGAFNNEKLFF
TGTGCCAGCAGTCGACAGGGGGCATTCAATAATGAAAAACTGTTTTTT
>TRBJ2-7|TRBD2|16|few|TRBV6-2/TRBV6-3
CASSYGAGGPSYEQYF
TGTGCCAGCAGTTACGGAGCGGGAGGACCATCCTACGAGCAGTACTTC
>TRBJ2-7|TRBD2|15|few|TRBV5-1
CASSGLAGTYNEQYF
TGCGCCAGCAGTGGCCTAGCGGGGACTTACAATGAGCAGTACTTC
>TRBJ2-3|NA|15|NA|TRBV12-3/TRBV12-4
CASSFFGGNTDTQYF
TGTGCCAGCAGTTTTTTCGGCGGGAACACAGATACGCAGTATTTT
>TRBJ1-5|NA|15|NA|TRBV20-1
CSAGEVLSGAQPQHF
TGCAGTGCTGGGGAGGTTTTATCGGGGGCTCAGCCCCAGCATTTT
>TRBJ2-5|NA|14|few|TRBV18
CASSPPGDRETQYF
TGTGCCAGCTCACCACCGGGGGACCGGGAGACCCAGTACTTC
>TRBJ2-1|TRBD2|15|many|TRBV3-1
CASSQGLAGNNEQFF
TGTGCCAGCAGCCAAGGACTAGCGGGCAACAATGAGCAGTTCTTC
>TRBJ2-5|TRBD2|14|few|TRBV7-9
CASSLRREIKTQYF
TGTGCCAGCAGCTTAAGGCGGGAGATAAAGACCCAGTACTTC
>TRBJ2-5|NA|12|NA|TRBV7-2
CASSYNRPAQYF
TGTGCCAGCAGCTACAACCGGCCAGCCCAGTACTTC
>TRBJ1-4|TRBD1|11|NA|TRBV6-2/TRBV6-3
CASSNRGKLFF
TGTGCCAGCAGTAACAGGGGAAAACTGTTTTTT
>TRBJ2-1|TRBD2|15|NA|TRBV2
CASSQRLAYLGEQFF
TGTGCCAGCAGTCAAAGACTAGCTTACCTGGGCGAGCAGTTCTTC
>TRBJ2-3|NA|13|NA|TRBV29-1
CSVEGSRTDTQYF
TGCAGCGTTGAGGGCTCACGCACAGATACGCAGTATTTT
>TRBJ1-2|NA|14|NA|TRBV4-1
CASSQFSGTHGYTF
TGCGCCAGCAGCCAATTCTCCGGGACCCATGGCTACACCTTC
>TRBJ2-1|TRBD2|16|few|TRBV11-1
CASSLSPLAGLNEQFF
TGTGCCAGCAGCTTATCCCCCCTAGCGGGTCTGAATGAGCAGTTCTTC
>TRBJ2-7|NA|15|NA|TRBV3-1
CASSQAVQGPYEQYF
TGTGCCAGCAGCCAAGCAGTTCAGGGGCCCTACGAGCAGTACTTC
>TRBJ2-3|NA|10|NA|TRBV2
CAGESTSRYF
TGTGCCGGTGAGTCCACCTCCCGGTATTTT
>TRBJ1-1|NA|13|NA|TRBV3-1
CASSQVWGTEAFF
TGTGCCAGCAGCCAAGTGTGGGGGACTGAAGCTTTCTTT
>TRBJ2-6|NA|15|many|TRBV28
CASSFRGSGANVLTF
TGTGCCAGCAGTTTTCGGGGCTCTGGGGCCAACGTCCTGACTTTC
>TRBJ2-1|TRBD2|12|NA|TRBV27
CASSGTGGLMFF
TGTGCCAGCAGTGGGACGGGGGGATTAATGTTCTTC
>TRBJ2-7|NA|15|NA|TRBV11-2
CASSPQGGPSDEQYF
TGTGCCAGCAGCCCCCAGGGGGGGCCATCGGACGAGCAGTACTTC
>TRBJ2-5|NA|16|few|TRBV12-3/TRBV12-4
CASSPSTGAGRETQYF
TGTGCCAGCAGTCCATCGACCGGAGCGGGTAGGGAGACCCAGTACTTC
>TRBJ2-7|NA|14|NA|TRBV20-1
CSASQALSSYEQYF
TGCAGTGCTAGTCAAGCCCTGAGCTCCTACGAGCAGTACTTC
>TRBJ2-1|NA|14|NA|TRBV5-1
CASSLDPLGTEQFF
TGCGCCAGCAGCTTGGACCCTCTAGGGACGGAGCAGTTCTTC
>TRBJ2-5|NA|11|NA|TRBV18
CASLTEETQYF
TGTGCCAGCTTGACAGAAGAGACCCAGTACTTC
>TRBJ2-7|TRBD2|15|NA|TRBV25-1
CASSRYAGGSNEQYF
TGTGCCAGCAGTCGGTACGCGGGAGGGTCCAATGAGCAGTACTTC
>TRBJ2-5|NA|16|NA|TRBV12-3/TRBV12-4
CASSPPVWEKDNEQYF
TGTGCCAGCAGTCCGCCCGTTTGGGAAAAGGACAATGAGCAGTACTTC
>TRBJ2-3|TRBD2|14|NA|TRBV6-6
CASSHSGRSDTQYF
TGTGCCAGCAGTCATAGCGGGAGATCCGATACGCAGTATTTT
>TRBJ2-1|NA|14|NA|TRBV7-2
CASSYRRGYNEQFF
TGTGCCAGCAGCTACCGCCGGGGTTACAATGAGCAGTTCTTC
>TRBJ2-3|NA|15|NA|TRBV5-1
CASSIYPRRQDTQYF
TGCGCCAGCAGCATCTACCCTCGGCGGCAAGATACGCAGTATTTT
>TRBJ1-2|TRBD1|15|few|TRBV7-2
CASSLTGSILGGYTF
TGTGCCAGCAGCTTGACAGGGAGTATACTGGGCGGCTACACCTTC
>TRBJ1-1|NA|15|NA|TRBV2
CASSEEALMNTEAFF
TGTGCCAGCAGTGAGGAGGCCCTTATGAACACTGAAGCTTTCTTT
>TRBJ2-5|NA|12|NA|TRBV29-1
CSVVSGVETQYF
TGCAGCGTTGTATCCGGGGTGGAGACCCAGTACTTC
>TRBJ2-1|NA|18|NA|TRBV12-5
CASGLVRDTPQVVNEQFF
TGTGCTAGTGGTTTGGTTCGGGACACCCCGCAGGTAGTGAATGAGCAGTTCTTC
>TRBJ1-1|NA|12|NA|TRBV29-1
CSVAKSHTEAFF
TGCAGCGTCGCTAAGAGCCACACTGAAGCTTTCTTT
>TRBJ1-2|NA|13|NA|TRBV4-3
CASSHNEGTGYTF
TGCGCCAGCAGCCATAATGAGGGAACCGGCTACACCTTC
>TRBJ2-6|TRBD2|16|NA|TRBV28
CASSYSGRAGANVLTF
TGTGCCAGCAGTTACAGCGGGAGGGCTGGGGCCAACGTCCTGACTTTC
>TRBJ1-4|NA|17|NA|TRBV18
CASSPLAEAGSNEKLFF
TGTGCCAGCTCACCACTCGCCGAGGCCGGCAGTAATGAAAAACTGTTTTTT